A single TCR beta chain is shown here with its context. Its specificity is not known. Produced via immunoSEQ multiplex PCR; TCRdb's table is partial and in-frame only. The table shows roughly 350,000 clones, with roughly 90% occurring only once. The sample is drawn from a study of Ad26.COV2.S vaccination and SARS-CoV-2 variants. Study-wide points: CD8+ and CD4+ T cells specific for spike reportedly responded with substantial breadth after vaccination.

Treatment meaning: approximately 18 received Ad26.COV2.S at low or high dose, single or two shots; a few received placebo; per-sample allocation not given. Vaccine and placebo recipients were sampled on day 63 after the first injection. Vaccination employed an Ad26 vector expressing the Wuhan-strain SARS-CoV-2 spike. Trimming removed 6 bases from V and 5 bases from J; junction bases left unmatched: 6. Looked up from germline, CDR1 is MNHEY and CDR2 is SVGAGI. This CDR3 region has 14 residues. This material consisted of peripheral blood, taken in a trial of Ad26.COV2.S vaccine versus placebo. V and J are TRBV6-5 and TRBJ2-1; TRBD1 aligns across 8 bases. This clonotype was obtained from a person aged 18-60 years who received the Ad26.COV2.S COVID-19 vaccine or a placebo. The CDR3, as DNA: TGTGCCAGCAGCGGACAGGGCGACGACAATGAGCAGTTCTTC. This translates into CASSGQGDDNEQFF.